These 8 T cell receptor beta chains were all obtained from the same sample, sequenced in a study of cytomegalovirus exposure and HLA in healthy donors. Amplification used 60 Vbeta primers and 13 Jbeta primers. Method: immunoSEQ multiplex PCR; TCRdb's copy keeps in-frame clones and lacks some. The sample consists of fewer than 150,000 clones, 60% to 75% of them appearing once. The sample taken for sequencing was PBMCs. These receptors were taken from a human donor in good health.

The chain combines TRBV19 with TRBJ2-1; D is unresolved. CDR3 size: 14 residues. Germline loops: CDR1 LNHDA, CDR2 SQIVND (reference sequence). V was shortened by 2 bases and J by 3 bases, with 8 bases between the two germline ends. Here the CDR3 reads CASSIRHSYNEQFF. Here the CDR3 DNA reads TGTGCCAGTAGTATAAGACATAGCTACAATGAGCAGTTCTTC.

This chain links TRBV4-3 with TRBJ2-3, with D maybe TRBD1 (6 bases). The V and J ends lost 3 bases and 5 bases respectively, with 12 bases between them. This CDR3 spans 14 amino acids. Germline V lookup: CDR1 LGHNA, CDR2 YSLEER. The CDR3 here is CASSHGQPRDTQYF. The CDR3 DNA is TGCGCCAGCAGCCACGGACAGCCCAGAGATACGCAGTATTTT.

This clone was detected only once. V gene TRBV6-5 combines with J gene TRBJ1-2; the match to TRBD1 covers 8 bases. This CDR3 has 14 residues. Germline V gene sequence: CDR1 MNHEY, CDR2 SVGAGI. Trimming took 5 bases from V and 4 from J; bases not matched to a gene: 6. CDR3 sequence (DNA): TGTGCCAGCAGTCGATCGGACAGGGCCTATGGCTACACCTTC. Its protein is CASSRSDRAYGYTF.

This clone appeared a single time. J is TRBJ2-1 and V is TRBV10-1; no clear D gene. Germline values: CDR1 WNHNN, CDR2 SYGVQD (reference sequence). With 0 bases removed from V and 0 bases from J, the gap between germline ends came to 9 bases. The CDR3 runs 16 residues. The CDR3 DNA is TGCGCCAGCAGTGAGTCTTTGGCAAGCTCCTACAATGAGCAGTTCTTC. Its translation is CASSESLASSYNEQFF.

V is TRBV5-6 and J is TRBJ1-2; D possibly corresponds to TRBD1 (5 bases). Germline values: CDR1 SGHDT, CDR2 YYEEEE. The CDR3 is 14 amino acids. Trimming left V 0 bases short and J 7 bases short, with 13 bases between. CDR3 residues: CASSLGQSYSGYTF. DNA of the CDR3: TGTGCCAGCAGCTTGGGACAGAGCTATAGTGGCTACACCTTC.

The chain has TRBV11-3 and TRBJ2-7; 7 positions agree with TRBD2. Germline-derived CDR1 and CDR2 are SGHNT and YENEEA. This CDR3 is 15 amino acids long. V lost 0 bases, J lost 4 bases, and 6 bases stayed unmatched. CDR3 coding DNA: TGTGCCAGCAGCTTAGAAAGCGGGAAAGGGTACGAGCAGTACTTC. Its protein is CASSLESGKGYEQYF. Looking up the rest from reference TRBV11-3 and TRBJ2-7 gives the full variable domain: EAGVVQSPRYKIIEKKQPVAFWCNPISGHNTLYWYLQNLGQGPELLIRYENEEAVDDSQLPKDRFSAERLKGVDSTLKIQPAELGDSAVYLCASSLESGKGYEQYFGPGTRLTVT.

The CDR3 nucleotides are TGCGCCAGCAGCTTGGACGGCAGGGTAGGGTATCAGCCCCAGCATTTT. It specifies CASSLDGRVGYQPQHF. This sequence joins TRBV5-1 and TRBJ1-5; D may be TRBD1 (5 bases). The CDR3 totals 16 residues. Per the germline V gene, CDR1 is SGHRS and CDR2 is YFSETQ. Deletions cut 0 bases from V and 5 bases from J, with 15 bases between.

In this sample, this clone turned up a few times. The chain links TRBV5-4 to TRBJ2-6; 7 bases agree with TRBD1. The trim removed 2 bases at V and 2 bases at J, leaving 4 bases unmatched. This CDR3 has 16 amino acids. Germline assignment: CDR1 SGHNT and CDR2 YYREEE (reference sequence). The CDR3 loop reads CASSLLTGAGANVLTF. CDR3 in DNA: TGTGCCAGCAGCTTACTAACAGGGGCTGGGGCCAACGTCCTGACTTTC.